This TCR beta chain was profiled in a study of blood T cells in healthy people across ages. Study findings and constraints: Roughly linearly, TCR beta diversity per million T cells fell as age increased.

This clonotype was seen many times. The antigen remains undetermined. It was with a sample-barcoded 5' primer and a J-beta primer mix that a second PCR of about 7 to 12 cycles was run. A single record per CDR3 protein comes from TCRdb applying MiXCR to the 5' RACE reads. This table holds roughly 1,500,000 distinct CDR3 sequences, 30% to 40% found once. This clonotype was obtained from a woman aged 25 to 45 in good health. Source material: blood.

CDR3 amino acids: CASSSRELAGVTQYF. The CDR3 bases are TGTGCCAGCAGCTCCCGTGAACTAGCGGGAGTTACGCAGTATTTT. The chain carries TRBV5-6 and TRBJ2-3; 11 positions match TRBD2. This CDR3 region has 15 residues. The germline V gene has CDR1 SGHDT and CDR2 YYEEEE. V dropped 3 bases and J dropped 8; count of bases not matched to a gene: 8.